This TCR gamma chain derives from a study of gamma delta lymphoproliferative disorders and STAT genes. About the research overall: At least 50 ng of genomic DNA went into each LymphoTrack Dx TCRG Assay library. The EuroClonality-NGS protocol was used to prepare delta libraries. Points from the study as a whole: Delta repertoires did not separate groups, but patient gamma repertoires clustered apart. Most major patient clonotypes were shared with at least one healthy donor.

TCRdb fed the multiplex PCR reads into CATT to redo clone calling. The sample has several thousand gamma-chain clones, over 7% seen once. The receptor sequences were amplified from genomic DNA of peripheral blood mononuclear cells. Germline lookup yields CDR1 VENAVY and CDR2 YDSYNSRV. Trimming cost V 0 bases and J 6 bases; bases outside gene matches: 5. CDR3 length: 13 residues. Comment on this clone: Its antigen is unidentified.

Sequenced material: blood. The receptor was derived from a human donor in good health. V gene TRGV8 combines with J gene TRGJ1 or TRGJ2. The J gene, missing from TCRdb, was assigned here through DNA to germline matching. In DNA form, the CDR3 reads TGTGCCACCTGGGATAGGGGGAGTTATAAGAAACTCTTT. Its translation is CATWDRGSYKKLF.